A single sample gave rise to the 19 T cell receptor beta chains below, sequenced in a study of prognosis after radiotherapy for stage I lung cancer. Starting from genomic DNA, TCR beta CDR3 was amplified through two-round multiplex PCR. Primers (each specific to one TRBV or TRBJ gene) were used in first-round PCR. TCRdb re-derived calls from the multiplex PCR reads in MiXCR, one entry per CDR3 protein. The data contain almost 40,000 distinct CDR3 sequences, approximately 25% of them singletons. Source: PBMCs, taken before or after stereotactic body radiation therapy (not recorded which). All receptors derive from a donor over 45 with non-small cell lung cancer.

This clonotype was recorded many times. The chain joins TRBV6-4 to TRBJ1-5; no clear D. Trimming shortened V by 4 bases and J by 1 base, and 5 bases separated the two germline ends. The CDR3 consists of 13 residues. Per the germline V gene, CDR1 is MRHNA and CDR2 is SNTAGT. This CDR3 is CASSVESNQPQHF. DNA of the CDR3: TGTGCCAGCAGTGTTGAAAGCAATCAGCCCCAGCATTTT.

This clonotype has ten or more counts. The V and J genes are TRBV27 and TRBJ2-1; D is possibly TRBD2 (5 bases). Trimming took 1 base from V and 4 from J, leaving 20 bases between them. The CDR3 length is 18 residues. Germline lookup yields CDR1 MNHEY and CDR2 SMNVEV (reference sequence). Here the CDR3 DNA reads TGTGCCAGCAGTTTATGGGCCTCCGGGTCTAGCCCTTACAATGAGCAGTTCTTC. The encoded protein is CASSLWASGSSPYNEQFF.

This clonotype was counted once. This chain connects TRBV5-1 to TRBJ1-1, with 8 bases lining up with TRBD1. Germline V gene data show CDR1 as SGHRS and CDR2 as YFSETQ. The length of the CDR3 is 15 residues. The V and J ends lost 1 base and 5 bases, in that order; junction bases with no gene match: 7. CDR3 loop: CASSLRQGAETEAFF. DNA for the CDR3: TGCGCCAGCAGCTTGCGGCAGGGGGCGGAAACTGAAGCTTTCTTT.

A word on this clonotype: A read error may be the cause here, since a much bigger clone is one base away. The chain employs TRBV18 and TRBJ2-2, with D tentatively TRBD1 (6 bases). Per germline, CDR1 KGHSH and CDR2 LQKENI. The CDR3 runs to 12 residues. V was trimmed by 7 bases and J by 9 bases, leaving 12 bases between them. The CDR3 loop reads CASYRVTWELFF. The CDR3 region has the DNA TGTGCCAGCTACAGGGTGACCTGGGAGCTGTTTTTT.

The V gene is TRBV3-1, the J gene TRBJ1-1, with D perhaps matching TRBD1 (6 bases). This CDR3 has 14 amino acids. V was shortened by 1 base and J by 3 bases, with 9 bases between the two germline ends. In germline, CDR1 is LGHDT, CDR2 YNNKEL (reference sequence). The CDR3 is CASSQGQVHTEAFF. The CDR3 DNA reads as TGTGCCAGCAGCCAAGGACAGGTGCACACTGAAGCTTTCTTT.

This clonotype has a count of ten or more. The chain uses TRBV9 and TRBJ2-1; D might be TRBD2 (6 bases). Germline lookup yields CDR1 SGDLS and CDR2 YYNGEE. V lost 0 bases, J lost 7 bases, and 8 bases lay in between. CDR3 length equals 13 residues. The CDR3 protein is CASSVVGRNEQFF. The CDR3 DNA reads TGTGCCAGCAGCGTAGTAGGGAGGAATGAGCAGTTCTTC.

The sample holds many counts of this clonotype. This chain connects TRBV28 to TRBJ2-7, with D perhaps TRBD1 (5 bases). V lost 1 base to trimming and J lost 3 bases, with 7 bases between them. CDR1 MDHEN and CDR2 SYDVKM come from the germline V gene. The CDR3 is 13 residues long. The CDR3 bases are TGTGCCAGCAGTTTATCAGGGTTCTACGAGCAGTACTTC. Its translation is CASSLSGFYEQYF.

In this sample, this clonotype turned up many times. The chain links TRBV9 to TRBJ2-3; 9 nucleotides align to TRBD1. Germline loops: CDR1 SGDLS, CDR2 YYNGEE. V was pared by 4 bases and J by 4 bases, with 10 bases of the junction left unmatched. This CDR3 has 16 residues. CDR3 region: CASSSVTGGLADTQYF. In nucleotides, the CDR3 is TGTGCCAGCAGCTCAGTGACAGGGGGTTTAGCAGATACGCAGTATTTT.

This clonotype has at least ten counts. CDR3 amino acids: CASGGAYEQYF. CDR3 DNA: TGTGCCAGCGGGGGGGCATACGAGCAGTACTTC. The chain employs TRBV3-1 and TRBJ2-7; the D gene is possibly TRBD2 (7 bases). V was clipped by 8 bases and J by 4 bases, with 9 bases between them. The CDR3 consists of 11 residues. From germline, CDR1 is LGHDT and CDR2 YNNKEL (reference sequence).

V usage is TRBV6-5 and J usage is TRBJ2-2; tentatively, D is TRBD1 or TRBD2 (5 bases each). Germline V gene data show CDR1 as MNHEY and CDR2 as SVGAGI. The CDR3 has 20 residues. V was shortened by 0 bases and J by 2 bases, with 22 bases between the two germline ends. CDR3 residues: CASSYSPLRFGTLNTGELFF. CDR3 nucleotide sequence: TGTGCCAGCAGTTACTCCCCCCTCAGGTTCGGGACCCTTAACACCGGGGAGCTGTTTTTT.

This clonotype was seen many times. This may be a read error: a much more frequent sequence differs by one nucleotide. V and J are TRBV6-2 or TRBV6-3 and TRBJ1-6; 7 bases are a match to TRBD1. V gave up 5 bases and J gave up 8 bases; unmatched junction bases: 9. Germline V gives CDR1 MNHEY, CDR2 SVGEGT. The CDR3 is made up of 15 amino acids. The CDR3 here is CASSHESGGDSPLHF. CDR3 coding DNA: TGTGCCAGCAGTCATGAGTCAGGGGGGGATTCACCCCTCCACTTT.

On this clonotype: This may come from a read error, since a much larger clone is one base off. CDR3 in DNA: TGTGTCAGCTCACCTGGGGGTATTGAAGCTTTCTTT. It codes for CVSSPGGIEAFF. This chain links TRBV18 with TRBJ1-1; tentative D call: TRBD1 (5 bases). CDR1 KGHSH and CDR2 LQKENI come from the germline V gene. The CDR3 has 12 residues.

There are a few counts of this clonotype. The chain has TRBV3-1 and TRBJ2-1; TRBD2 aligns across 8 bases. The CDR3 sequence is 18 residues long. Germline V gene sequence: CDR1 LGHDT, CDR2 YNNKEL (reference sequence). Germline trimming cut 4 bases from V and 7 bases from J; bases unmatched to any gene: 18. The DNA for the CDR3 is TGTGCCAGCAGCCTCTTGATGACGGGGGGGGGCGCGATGAATGAGCAGTTCTTC. Protein product: CASSLLMTGGGAMNEQFF.

This clonotype has at least ten counts. The V call is TRBV29-1, the J call TRBJ2-3; D is unclear. CDR1 and CDR2 (germline): SQVTM, ANQGSEA. There are 16 residues in the CDR3. V lost 4 bases to trimming and J lost 0 bases, with 17 bases between them. The CDR3, as DNA: TGCAGCGTTGTGTTCCACAGATTTGATAGCACAGATACGCAGTATTTT. This sequence encodes CSVVFHRFDSTDTQYF.

This clonotype came up many times. Relative to the germline gene, one junction end is altered; a read error may explain this. The rearrangement links TRBV28 to TRBJ2-2, with D possibly matching TRBD1 (5 bases). This CDR3 has 14 amino acids. Germline CDR1 is MDHEN and CDR2 is SYDVKM. CDR3 sequence: CASSLPGNPGELFF. CDR3 DNA: TGTGCCAGCAGTTTACCAGGGAACCCCGGGGAGCTGTTTTTT.

By sample share, this clonotype is medium-sized. The gene calls are TRBV19 and TRBJ2-3; 7 nucleotides match TRBD2. CDR1 and CDR2 from the germline V gene are LNHDA and SQIVND (reference sequence). The CDR3 totals 13 residues. The trim removed 6 bases at V and 2 bases at J, leaving 2 bases unmatched. In DNA, the CDR3 is TGTGCCAGTAGCGGGGGGTTCACAGATACGCAGTATTTT. Amino acid sequence: CASSGGFTDTQYF.

This clonotype was recorded many times. The V gene is TRBV18, the J gene TRBJ2-7, with unresolved D. This CDR3 region has 16 residues. Germline-derived CDR1 and CDR2 are KGHSH and LQKENI. Trimming shortened V by 2 bases and J by 1 base, and 15 bases separated the two germline ends. The DNA for the CDR3 is TGTGCCAGCTCACCAAATAGGACGGATTATTCCTACGAGCAGTACTTC. As protein: CASSPNRTDYSYEQYF.

This clonotype was counted at least ten times. This sequence joins TRBV2 and TRBJ2-5; perhaps TRBD2 as D (6 bases). V was pared by 6 bases and J by 4 bases, with 18 bases between. Germline V gives CDR1 SNHLY, CDR2 FYNNEI. The CDR3 extends over 15 amino acids. CDR3 bases: TGTGCCAGCAGCGGGGCCGGAGGGATGGGAGAGACCCAGTACTTC. This sequence encodes CASSGAGGMGETQYF.

The table lists this clonotype with many counts. The chain combines TRBV28 with TRBJ1-1; maybe TRBD1 (6 bases). This CDR3 has 13 amino acids. Germline V gene sequence: CDR1 MDHEN, CDR2 SYDVKM. Trimming cost V 6 bases and J 3 bases, with 11 bases left between them. Here the CDR3 DNA reads TGTGCCAGCAGAACAGGGTACGACACTGAAGCTTTCTTT. It codes for CASRTGYDTEAFF.